This is a list of T cell receptor beta chains from one sample in a study of regulatory T cells in long-lasting Graves disease. TCRdb re-analysed the multiplex PCR reads in MiXCR, keeping a single row per CDR3 protein. The sample lists fewer than 450,000 distinct CDR3 sequences; over 12% were seen once. In addition, the sample was reused for a study of T cells in Graves' hyperthyroidism and ophthalmopathy.

The sequenced sample was peripheral blood mononuclear cells (PBMCs), obtained at new diagnosis, from a patient treated with antithyroid drugs. The receptor source for this set is a woman between 40 and 50 years old with Graves disease. Both conserved end residues are part of each CDR3. Fields, in order: V gene, D gene, J gene, clone size, CDR3 protein, CDR3 DNA. The D gene is left open where the match is weak. Size is stated for part of the rows, as once, few or many counts, or as a class when the clone is expanded.

TRBV6-2/TRBV6-3	NA	TRBJ2-7	many	CASSYPTRHLTSYEQYF	TGTGCCAGCAGTTACCCTACTAGGCACCTTACTTCCTACGAGCAGTACTTC
TRBV19	NA	TRBJ2-1	NA	CASSIAALASDERFF	TGTGCCAGTAGTATAGCAGCGCTTGCCTCGGATGAGCGGTTCTTC
TRBV27	NA	TRBJ2-1	many	CASSFDRLGNEQFF	TGTGCCAGCAGTTTTGACCGATTGGGTAATGAGCAGTTCTTC
TRBV28	TRBD1	TRBJ1-1	many	CASSINRGKGNTEAFF	TGTGCCAGCAGTATCAACAGGGGAAAGGGGAACACTGAAGCTTTCTTT
TRBV28	TRBD2	TRBJ2-1	many	CASSHYPGLAGGPTYNEQFF	TGTGCCAGCAGTCATTATCCGGGACTAGCGGGAGGGCCAACCTACAATGAGCAGTTCTTC
TRBV6-1	TRBD1	TRBJ1-5	few	CASTTGIPQPQHF	TGTGCCAGCACGACAGGGATCCCTCAGCCCCAGCATTTT
TRBV5-8	NA	TRBJ2-1	many	CASSFDSLGNEQFF	TGTGCCAGCAGTTTCGACAGCCTAGGGAATGAGCAGTTCTTC
TRBV19	NA	TRBJ2-5	NA	CACQEGQTQYF	TGTGCCTGCCAGGAGGGACAGACCCAGTACTTC
TRBV18	NA	TRBJ2-3	NA	CASSPRDLQGSQYF	TGTGCCAGCTCACCTAGGGACTTACAGGGTTCGCAGTATTTT
TRBV20-1	NA	TRBJ2-7	NA	CSAWDGWFEQYF	TGCAGTGCGTGGGATGGATGGTTTGAGCAGTACTTC
TRBV13	NA	TRBJ2-3	many	CASSRNTDTQYF	TGTGCCAGCAGCAGAAACACAGATACGCAGTATTTT
TRBV30	NA	TRBJ2-7	many	CAWSVRDMEYF	TGTGCCTGGAGTGTAAGGGACATGGAGTACTTC
TRBV7-2	NA	TRBJ2-1	NA	CASSLVTGWWDEQFF	TGTGCCAGCAGCTTAGTCACAGGGTGGTGGGATGAGCAGTTCTTC
TRBV6-1	TRBD1	TRBJ1-1	many	CASRQSGTGRDTEAFF	TGTGCCAGCAGACAATCCGGGACAGGGCGCGACACTGAAGCTTTCTTT
TRBV11-3	TRBD2	TRBJ2-1	many	CASSRRTRREGRNEQFF	TGTGCCAGCAGCCGACGGACTAGGCGGGAGGGCCGGAATGAGCAGTTCTTC
TRBV18	TRBD2	TRBJ2-1	NA	CASSPPFGLAGGRTYNEQFF	TGTGCCAGCTCACCACCGTTCGGACTAGCGGGAGGGAGGACCTACAATGAGCAGTTCTTC
TRBV7-9	NA	TRBJ2-7	few	CASSLGAPGEQYF	TGTGCCAGCAGCTTAGGCGCGCCGGGGGAGCAGTACTTC
TRBV19	NA	TRBJ1-4	many	CASSISVQLNEKLFF	TGTGCCAGTAGTATCAGTGTACAGTTAAATGAAAAACTGTTTTTT
TRBV7-9	NA	TRBJ2-2	many	CASSLSGTGELFF	TGTGCCAGCAGCTTATCTGGGACCGGGGAGCTGTTTTTT
TRBV19	NA	TRBJ2-3	once	CASSTRLGPDTQYF	TGTGCCAGTAGTACCCGACTAGGTCCGGATACGCAGTATTTT
TRBV29-1	TRBD1	TRBJ2-3	many	CSVEGGQGSTDTQYF	TGCAGCGTTGAAGGTGGACAGGGCAGCACAGATACGCAGTATTTT
TRBV5-4	TRBD2	TRBJ2-3	few	CASGLGFGGGTDTQYF	TGTGCCAGCGGCTTGGGTTTTGGGGGAGGGACAGATACGCAGTATTTT
TRBV28	NA	TRBJ1-5	few	CASSSATGDWNF	TGTGCCAGCAGTTCAGCGACAGGCGATTGGAATTTT
TRBV3-1	NA	TRBJ1-6	many	CASSHNSPLHF	TGTGCCAGCAGCCATAATTCACCCCTCCACTTT
TRBV6-1	TRBD1	TRBJ1-3	few	CASSQGTGGSGNTIYF	TGTGCCAGCAGTCAAGGGACAGGGGGCTCTGGAAACACCATATATTTT
TRBV20-1	NA	TRBJ2-1	NA	CSARDLGLARYNEQFF	TGCAGTGCTAGAGATCTGGGGCTAGCTAGATACAATGAGCAGTTCTTC
TRBV28	TRBD2	TRBJ2-1	NA	CASSSPSVGLAAPSSYNEQFF	TGTGCCAGCAGTTCCCCCTCCGTGGGACTAGCGGCCCCGAGCTCCTACAATGAGCAGTTCTTC
TRBV11-3	TRBD1	TRBJ2-7	NA	CASSLLRTGKPYEQYF	TGTGCCAGCAGCTTACTCCGGACAGGGAAGCCCTACGAGCAGTACTTC
TRBV28	TRBD1	TRBJ2-5	many	CASSFPRQGRETQYF	TGTGCCAGCAGTTTCCCGAGACAGGGAAGAGAGACCCAGTACTTC